This T cell receptor (beta chain) was retrieved from a study of TIL therapy for anti-PD-1-resistant metastatic lung cancer. Study-wide context: Progressing patients received lymphodepletion, expanded TIL infusion and IL-2. Patients had a median age of nearly 55 years (range roughly 35-85).

With 1 base removed from V and 3 bases from J, the gap between germline ends came to 7 bases. This CDR3 contains 14 residues. Per germline, CDR1 LNHDA and CDR2 SQIVND (reference sequence). Documented time point: pre-treatment sample, taken before nivolumab and TIL therapy. Sequencing used immunoSEQ v3. Sequencing depth was some 2 million read pairs for survey level, about 5-6 million for deep. Using immunoSEQ multiplex PCR, the repertoire was profiled, and TCRdb retains in-frame clones only, with some absent. The repertoire includes tens of thousands of clones, 70% to 75% of them detected once, and 5.5% to 6.5% sits in the top ten. A single count supports this clone.

This TCR was recovered from a person between 25 and 79 years old with non-small cell lung cancer. Source: blood, taken at baseline. This chain links TRBV19 with TRBJ1-5; D gene unclear. The CDR3 bases are TGTGCCAGTAGTATAGGTACAGCCAATCAGCCCCAGCATTTT. Translated: CASSIGTANQPQHF.